Below, 13 T cell receptor beta chains from the same sample are listed, as sequenced in a study of T-cell reconstitution after alpha-beta-depleted transplantation in children. Preparation of the TCRbeta library used unique molecular identifiers. TCRdb fed the PCR reads into MiXCR, producing one record per CDR3 protein. The sample lists approximately 83,000 distinct CDR3 sequences; more than 7% were seen once. The sequenced sample was PBMCs from the stem cell graft donor, obtained from the stem cell graft. Source of these receptors: a human donor who donated a stem cell graft to a child with congenital amegakaryocytic thrombocytopenia.

This clonotype was counted at least ten times. The genes are TRBV20-1 and TRBJ1-4; maybe TRBD1 (6 bases). V was cut by 3 bases and J by 5 bases, with 13 bases left in between. Germline assignment: CDR1 DFQATT and CDR2 SNEGSKA (reference sequence). The CDR3 is made up of 14 amino acids. In DNA, the CDR3 is TGCAGTGCTAGCGACTGGACAGTAAATGAAAAACTGTTTTTT. Translating gives CSASDWTVNEKLFF.

This sequence joins TRBV19 and TRBJ2-2; unclear D gene. V lost 5 bases and J lost 0, with 13 bases in between. The CDR3 runs 16 residues. The germline CDR1 and CDR2 sequences are LNHDA and SQIVND (reference sequence). The CDR3 DNA reads as TGTGCCAGTAGTCAAATGGGGTTTCCGAACACCGGGGAGCTGTTTTTT. Protein product: CASSQMGFPNTGELFF.

This clonotype was picked up many times. This sequence joins TRBV7-2 and TRBJ1-1; D possibly corresponds to TRBD1 (6 bases). The CDR3 totals 13 residues. The V gene lost 8 bases and the J gene lost 1 base, with 11 bases spanning the gap. Germline assignment: CDR1 SGHTA and CDR2 FQGNSA. The CDR3 loop reads CASAGGPNTEAFF. The CDR3, as DNA: TGTGCCAGCGCTGGGGGCCCGAACACTGAAGCTTTCTTT.

The table lists this clonotype with many counts. The chain is built from TRBV29-1 and TRBJ2-3; D is perhaps TRBD1 (6 bases). V was trimmed by 4 bases and J by 2 bases, leaving 10 bases between them. The germline V gene encodes CDR1 SQVTM and CDR2 ANQGSEA. The CDR3 runs to 13 residues. As DNA, the CDR3 is TGCAGCGTTGCTTACAGGGTCACAGATACGCAGTATTTT. As protein: CSVAYRVTDTQYF.

This clonotype was recorded many times. This chain links TRBV7-2 with TRBJ1-1; tentatively, D is TRBD1 (6 bases). The CDR3 contains 15 residues. Looked up from germline, CDR1 is SGHTA and CDR2 is FQGNSA. V was trimmed by 5 bases and J by 1 base, leaving 14 bases between them. The CDR3 loop reads CASSPHTGRNTEAFF. The CDR3 DNA is TGTGCCAGCAGCCCCCACACAGGGAGGAACACTGAAGCTTTCTTT. The variable domain in full, with the rest retrieved from reference TRBV7-2 and TRBJ1-1, is GAGVSQSPSNKVTEKGKDVELRCDPISGHTALYWYRQSLGQGLEFLIYFQGNSAPDKSGLPSDRFSAERTGGSVSTLTIQRTQQEDSAVYLCASSPHTGRNTEAFFGQGTRLTVV.

Ten or more counts support this clonotype. The chain links TRBV2 to TRBJ1-6, with no clear D. In germline, CDR1 is SNHLY, CDR2 FYNNEI. V gave up 8 bases and J gave up 10 bases, with 9 bases separating them. This CDR3 is built from 11 residues. The CDR3 spells CASQLASPLHF. CDR3 nucleotide sequence: TGTGCCAGCCAATTAGCCTCACCCCTCCACTTT.

This clonotype was counted ten times or more. The V gene is TRBV20-1, the J gene TRBJ1-1, with D tentatively TRBD1 (5 bases). With 5 bases removed from V and 0 bases from J, the gap between germline ends came to 19 bases. Germline V gene sequence: CDR1 DFQATT, CDR2 SNEGSKA (reference sequence). This CDR3 comprises 16 residues. The CDR3 DNA reads as TGCAGTGCTGTCGACAGCTTCAACGGTATGAACACTGAAGCTTTCTTT. The encoded protein is CSAVDSFNGMNTEAFF.

The J gene is TRBJ2-3, the V gene TRBV28; D might be TRBD2 (6 bases). The CDR3 is 14 amino acids. V was cut by 2 bases and J by 4 bases, with 10 bases left in between. Germline V gene lookup returns CDR1 MDHEN and CDR2 SYDVKM. Written as DNA, the CDR3 is TGTGCCAGCAGTTTACGCGGGAACCCAGATACGCAGTATTTT. Protein sequence: CASSLRGNPDTQYF.

This clonotype came up a few times. This rearrangement joins TRBV12-3 or TRBV12-4 to TRBJ2-1; unclear D gene. The length of the CDR3 is 13 residues. The germline V and J ends were trimmed by 6 bases and 6 bases, with 12 bases remaining between them. The CDR3: CASRTSPGNEQFF. Here the CDR3 DNA reads TGTGCCAGCAGGACTTCCCCTGGCAATGAGCAGTTCTTC.

Many counts were recorded for this clonotype. The rearrangement links TRBV11-2 to TRBJ2-7, with 9 nucleotides matching TRBD2. V was clipped by 1 base and J by 3 bases; unmatched bases: 13. Germline lookup yields CDR1 SGHAT and CDR2 FQNNGV. The CDR3 is 18 amino acids. CDR3 in DNA: TGTGCCAGCAGCTTAGTGGGTAGCGGGAGTAATATCGACTACGAGCAGTACTTC. Translating gives CASSLVGSGSNIDYEQYF. Full variable domain (outside the CDR3, taken from reference TRBV11-2 and TRBJ2-7): EAGVAQSPRYKIIEKRQSVAFWCNPISGHATLYWYQQILGQGPKLLIQFQNNGVVDDSQLPKDRFSAERLKGVDSTLKIQPAKLEDSAVYLCASSLVGSGSNIDYEQYFGPGTRLTVT.

This clonotype was observed at least ten times. The rearrangement links TRBV7-2 to TRBJ2-5; 8 positions match TRBD1. The CDR3 sequence is 14 residues long. With V trimmed by 1 base and J by 3 bases, 1 base remained unmatched. Per germline, CDR1 SGHTA and CDR2 FQGNSA. CDR3 bases: TGTGCCAGCAGCTTAGTGACAGGGGAAGAGACCCAGTACTTC. Protein product: CASSLVTGEETQYF.

This clonotype was recorded many times. The chain carries TRBV12-3 or TRBV12-4 and TRBJ2-3, with TRBD2 matching over 10 bases. The junction had 7 bases not matched to a gene; V was cut back by 6 bases and J by 4 bases. This CDR3 spans 15 amino acids. Written as DNA, the CDR3 is TGTGCCAGCAGCCAGGTTAGCGGGGGGTCAGATACGCAGTATTTT. It codes for CASSQVSGGSDTQYF.

This clonotype was seen ten or more times. The chain has TRBV27 and TRBJ1-6, with D perhaps matching TRBD1 (5 bases). With 3 bases removed from V and 7 bases from J, the gap between germline ends came to 13 bases. The CDR3 length is 15 residues. Germline-derived CDR1 and CDR2 are MNHEY and SMNVEV (reference sequence). CDR3 coding DNA: TGTGCCAGCAGTTTTTCGCAGGGCGGCAATTCACCCCTCCACTTT. Amino acids: CASSFSQGGNSPLHF.